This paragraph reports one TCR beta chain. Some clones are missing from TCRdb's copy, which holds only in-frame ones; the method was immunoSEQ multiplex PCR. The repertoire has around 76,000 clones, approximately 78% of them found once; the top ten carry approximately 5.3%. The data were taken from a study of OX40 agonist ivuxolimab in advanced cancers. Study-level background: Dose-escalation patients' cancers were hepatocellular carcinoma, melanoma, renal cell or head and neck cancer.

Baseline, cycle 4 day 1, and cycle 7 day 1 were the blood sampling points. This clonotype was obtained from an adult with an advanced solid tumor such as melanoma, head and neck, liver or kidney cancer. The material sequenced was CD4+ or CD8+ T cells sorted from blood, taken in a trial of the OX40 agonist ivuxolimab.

CDR3: CASSSDRVETQYF. The CDR3 bases are TGTGCCAGCAGCTCGGACAGGGTTGAGACCCAGTACTTC. The J gene is TRBJ2-5, the V gene TRBV7-2, with 8 nucleotides matching TRBD1. The CDR3 is made up of 13 amino acids. Germline assignment: CDR1 SGHTA and CDR2 FQGNSA. J gave up 5 bases and V 4 bases, and 3 bases lay outside the gene matches.